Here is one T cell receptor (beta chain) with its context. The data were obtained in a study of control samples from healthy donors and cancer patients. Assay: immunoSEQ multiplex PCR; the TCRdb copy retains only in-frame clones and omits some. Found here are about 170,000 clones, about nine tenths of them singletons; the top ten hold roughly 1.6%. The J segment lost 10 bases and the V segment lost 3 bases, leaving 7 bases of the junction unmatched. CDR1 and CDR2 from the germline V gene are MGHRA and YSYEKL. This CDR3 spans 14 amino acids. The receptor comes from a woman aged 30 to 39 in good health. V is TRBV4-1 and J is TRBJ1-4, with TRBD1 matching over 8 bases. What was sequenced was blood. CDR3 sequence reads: CASSHGQGGGKLFF. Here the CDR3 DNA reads TGCGCCAGCAGCCACGGACAGGGCGGGGGAAAACTGTTTTTT.